One T cell receptor beta chain is described in this entry. Using immunoSEQ multiplex PCR, the repertoire was profiled, and TCRdb retains in-frame clones only, with some absent. The table has approximately 130,000 clones, approximately 85% seen once; the top ten hold roughly 4.5%. The sample originates from a study of blood T cell repertoires in COVID-19. Across the whole study: The United States, Italy and Spain provided the acute and convalescent COVID-19 samples.

After removal of 3 bases from V and 5 bases from J, the junction contained 9 bases not matched to a gene. Germline V gene sequence: CDR1 LNHNV, CDR2 YYDKDF (reference sequence). CDR3 length equals 16 residues. The genes are TRBV15 and TRBJ1-4, with 7 bases fitting TRBD1. Specimen: peripheral blood. This clonotype originated in a human donor in a cohort sampled during active COVID-19. This CDR3 reads CATSSLQQGRNEKLFF. In nucleotides, the CDR3 is TGTGCCACCAGCAGCTTACAACAGGGGAGAAATGAAAAACTGTTTTTT.